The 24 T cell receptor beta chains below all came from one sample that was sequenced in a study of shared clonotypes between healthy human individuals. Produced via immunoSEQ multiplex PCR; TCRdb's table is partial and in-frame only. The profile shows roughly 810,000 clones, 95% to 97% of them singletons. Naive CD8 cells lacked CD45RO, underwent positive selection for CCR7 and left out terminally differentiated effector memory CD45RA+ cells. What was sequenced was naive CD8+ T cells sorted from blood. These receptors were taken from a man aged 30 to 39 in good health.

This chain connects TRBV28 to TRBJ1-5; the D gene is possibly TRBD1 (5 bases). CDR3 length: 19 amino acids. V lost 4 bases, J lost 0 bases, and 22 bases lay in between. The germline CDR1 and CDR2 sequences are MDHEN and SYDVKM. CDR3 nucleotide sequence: TGTGCCAGCAGTTCGGGGGTTTCAGGGACCAAAGTTAGCAATCAGCCCCAGCATTTT. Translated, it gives CASSSGVSGTKVSNQPQHF.

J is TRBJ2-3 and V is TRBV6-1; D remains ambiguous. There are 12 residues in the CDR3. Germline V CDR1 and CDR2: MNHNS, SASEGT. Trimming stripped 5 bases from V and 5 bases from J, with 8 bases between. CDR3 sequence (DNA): TGTGCCAGCAGTAGAGTCGAAGATACGCAGTATTTT. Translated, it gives CASSRVEDTQYF.

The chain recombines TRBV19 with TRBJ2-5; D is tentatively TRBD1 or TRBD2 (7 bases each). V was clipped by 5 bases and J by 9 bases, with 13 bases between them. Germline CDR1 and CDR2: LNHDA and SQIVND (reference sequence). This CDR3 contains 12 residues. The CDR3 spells CASSPTGRAQYF. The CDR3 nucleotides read TGTGCCAGTAGTCCGACAGGGAGGGCCCAGTACTTC. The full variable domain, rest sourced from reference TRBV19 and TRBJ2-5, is DGGITQSPKYLFRKEGQNVTLSCEQNLNHDAMYWYRQDPGQGLRLIYYSQIVNDFQKGDIAEGYSVSREKKESFPLTVTSAQKNPTAFYLCASSPTGRAQYFGPGTRLLVL.

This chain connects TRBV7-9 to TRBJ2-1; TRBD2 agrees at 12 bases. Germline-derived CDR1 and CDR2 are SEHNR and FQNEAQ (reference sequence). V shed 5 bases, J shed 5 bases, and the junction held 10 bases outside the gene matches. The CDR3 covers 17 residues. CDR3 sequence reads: CASSPRLAGESHNEQFF. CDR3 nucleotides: TGTGCCAGCAGCCCTCGACTAGCGGGAGAGAGCCACAATGAGCAGTTCTTC.

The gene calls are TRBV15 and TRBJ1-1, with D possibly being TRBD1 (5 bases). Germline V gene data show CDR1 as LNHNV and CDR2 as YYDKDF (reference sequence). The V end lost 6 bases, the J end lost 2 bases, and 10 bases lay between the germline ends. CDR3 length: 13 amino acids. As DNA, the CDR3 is TGTGCCACCAGTCCAGGGTCTAACACTGAAGCTTTCTTT. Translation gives CATSPGSNTEAFF.

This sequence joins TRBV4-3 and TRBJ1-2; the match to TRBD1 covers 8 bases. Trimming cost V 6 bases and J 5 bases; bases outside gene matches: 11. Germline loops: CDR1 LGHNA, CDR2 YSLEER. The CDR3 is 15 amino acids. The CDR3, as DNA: TGCGCCAGCAGTCTGGACAGGGCCACGTCGTATGGCTACACCTTC. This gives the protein CASSLDRATSYGYTF.

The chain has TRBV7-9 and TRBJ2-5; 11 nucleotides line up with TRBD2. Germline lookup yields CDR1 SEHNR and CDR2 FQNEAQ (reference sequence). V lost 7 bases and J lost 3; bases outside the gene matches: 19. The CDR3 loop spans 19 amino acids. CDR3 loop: CASTLLVQLAGVVEETQYF. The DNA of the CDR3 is TGTGCCAGCACCCTCCTGGTACAACTAGCGGGAGTGGTAGAAGAGACCCAGTACTTC.

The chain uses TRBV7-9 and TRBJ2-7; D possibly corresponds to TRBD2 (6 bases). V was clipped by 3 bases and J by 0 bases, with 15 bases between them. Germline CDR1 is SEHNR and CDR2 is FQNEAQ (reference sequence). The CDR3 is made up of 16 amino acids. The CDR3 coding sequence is TGTGCCAGCAGCTTTAAGGCGATCGGGGGCTCCTACGAGCAGTACTTC. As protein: CASSFKAIGGSYEQYF. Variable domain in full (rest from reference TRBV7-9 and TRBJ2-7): DTGVSQNPRHKITKRGQNVTFRCDPISEHNRLYWYRQTLGQGPEFLTYFQNEAQLEKSRLLSDRFSAERPKGSFSTLEIQRTEQGDSAMYLCASSFKAIGGSYEQYFGPGTRLTVT.

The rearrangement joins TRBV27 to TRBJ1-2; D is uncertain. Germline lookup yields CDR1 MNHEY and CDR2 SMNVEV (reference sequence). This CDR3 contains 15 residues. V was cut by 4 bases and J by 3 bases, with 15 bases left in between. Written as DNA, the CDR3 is TGTGCCAGCAGTTCCAACATGAGTCCCGACTATGGCTACACCTTC. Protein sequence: CASSSNMSPDYGYTF.

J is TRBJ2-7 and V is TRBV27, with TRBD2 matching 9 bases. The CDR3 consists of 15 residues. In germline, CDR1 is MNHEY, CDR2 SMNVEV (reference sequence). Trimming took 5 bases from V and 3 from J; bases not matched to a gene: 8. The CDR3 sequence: CASSPRLAEFYEQYF. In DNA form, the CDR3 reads TGTGCCAGCAGTCCCAGACTAGCGGAGTTCTACGAGCAGTACTTC.

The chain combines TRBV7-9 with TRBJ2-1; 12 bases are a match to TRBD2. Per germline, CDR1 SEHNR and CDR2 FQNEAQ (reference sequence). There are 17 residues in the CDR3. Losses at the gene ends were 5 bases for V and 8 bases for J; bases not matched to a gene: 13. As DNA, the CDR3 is TGTGCCAGCAGCCACGCACCCGGACTAGCGGGATTGGATGAGCAGTTCTTC. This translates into CASSHAPGLAGLDEQFF.

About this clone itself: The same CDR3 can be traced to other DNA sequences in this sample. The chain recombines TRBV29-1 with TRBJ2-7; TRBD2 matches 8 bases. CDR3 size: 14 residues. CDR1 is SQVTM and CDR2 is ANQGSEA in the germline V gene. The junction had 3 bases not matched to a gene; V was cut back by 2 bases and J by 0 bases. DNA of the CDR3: TGCAGCGTTGAAACGGGGACTAGCTCCTACGAGCAGTACTTC. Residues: CSVETGTSSYEQYF.

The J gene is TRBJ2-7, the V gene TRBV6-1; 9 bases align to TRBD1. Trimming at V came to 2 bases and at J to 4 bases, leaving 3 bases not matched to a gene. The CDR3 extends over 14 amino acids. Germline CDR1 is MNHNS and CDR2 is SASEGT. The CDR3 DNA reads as TGTGCCAGCAGTGAACCGGGACAGGGTTACGAGCAGTACTTC. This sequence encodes CASSEPGQGYEQYF.

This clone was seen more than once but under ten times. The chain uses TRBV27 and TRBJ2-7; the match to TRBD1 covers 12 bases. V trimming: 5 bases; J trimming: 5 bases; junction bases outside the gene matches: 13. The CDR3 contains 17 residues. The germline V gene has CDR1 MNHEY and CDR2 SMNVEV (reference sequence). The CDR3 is CASSPAPPGQGADEQYF. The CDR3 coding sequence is TGTGCCAGCAGTCCAGCGCCCCCGGGACAGGGGGCTGACGAGCAGTACTTC.

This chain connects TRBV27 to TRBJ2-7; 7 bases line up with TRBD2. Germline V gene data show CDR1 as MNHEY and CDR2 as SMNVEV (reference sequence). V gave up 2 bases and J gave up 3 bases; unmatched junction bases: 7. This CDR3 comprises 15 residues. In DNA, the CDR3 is TGTGCCAGCAGTTTAGGCGGGAGTGTAATCTACGAGCAGTACTTC. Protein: CASSLGGSVIYEQYF.

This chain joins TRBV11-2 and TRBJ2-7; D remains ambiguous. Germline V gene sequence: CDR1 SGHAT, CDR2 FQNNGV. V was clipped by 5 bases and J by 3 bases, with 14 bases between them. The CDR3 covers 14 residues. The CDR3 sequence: CASSRPELNYEQYF. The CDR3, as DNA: TGTGCCAGCAGCCGACCCGAGCTGAACTACGAGCAGTACTTC.

The CDR3: CASSLALRNTGELFF. The DNA for the CDR3 is TGTGCCAGCAGCTTAGCGCTCAGAAACACCGGGGAGCTGTTTTTT. This rearrangement joins TRBV7-6 to TRBJ2-2; D unresolved. CDR3 length: 15 residues. CDR1 and CDR2 from the germline V gene are SGHVS and FNYEAQ. Trimming shortened V by 0 bases and J by 2 bases, and 7 bases separated the two germline ends.

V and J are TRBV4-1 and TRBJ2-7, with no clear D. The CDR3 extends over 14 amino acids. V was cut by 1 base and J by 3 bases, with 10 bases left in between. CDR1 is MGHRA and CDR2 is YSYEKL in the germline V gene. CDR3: CASSQVIGVYEQYF. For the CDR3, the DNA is TGCGCCAGCAGCCAAGTTATTGGAGTCTACGAGCAGTACTTC.

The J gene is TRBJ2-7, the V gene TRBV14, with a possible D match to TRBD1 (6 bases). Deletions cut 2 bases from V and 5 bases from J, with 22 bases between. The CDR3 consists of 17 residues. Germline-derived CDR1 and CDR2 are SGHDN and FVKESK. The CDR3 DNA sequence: TGTGCCAGCAGCCAATATGGTGGGCAGGCCGAGGGGGACGAGCAGTACTTC. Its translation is CASSQYGGQAEGDEQYF. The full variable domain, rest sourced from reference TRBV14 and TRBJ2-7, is EAGVTQFPSHSVIEKGQTVTLRCDPISGHDNLYWYRRVMGKEIKFLLHFVKESKQDESGMPNNRFLAERTGGTYSTLKVQPAELEDSGVYFCASSQYGGQAEGDEQYFGPGTRLTVT.

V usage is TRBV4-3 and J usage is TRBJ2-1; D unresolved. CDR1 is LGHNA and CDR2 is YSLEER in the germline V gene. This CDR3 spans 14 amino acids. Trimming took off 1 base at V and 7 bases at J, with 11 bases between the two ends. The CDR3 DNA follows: TGCGCCAGCAGCCAAGGACTCGGTGGGAATGAGCAGTTCTTC. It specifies CASSQGLGGNEQFF.

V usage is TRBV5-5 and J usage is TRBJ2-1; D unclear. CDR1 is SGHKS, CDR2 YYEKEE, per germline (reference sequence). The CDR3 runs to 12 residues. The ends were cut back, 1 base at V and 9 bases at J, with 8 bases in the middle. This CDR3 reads CASSLLGREQFF. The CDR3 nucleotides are TGTGCCAGCAGCTTGTTAGGTCGTGAGCAGTTCTTC.

The DNA for the CDR3 is TGTGCCAGCAGCCAAGGGGGGGGATCCTACAATGAGCAGTTCTTC. This translates into CASSQGGGSYNEQFF. The V and J genes are TRBV5-4 and TRBJ2-1; a weak D match, TRBD2 (7 bases). CDR3 length: 15 residues. Trimming took off 4 bases at V and 1 base at J, with 12 bases between the two ends. Germline loops: CDR1 SGHNT, CDR2 YYREEE (reference sequence).

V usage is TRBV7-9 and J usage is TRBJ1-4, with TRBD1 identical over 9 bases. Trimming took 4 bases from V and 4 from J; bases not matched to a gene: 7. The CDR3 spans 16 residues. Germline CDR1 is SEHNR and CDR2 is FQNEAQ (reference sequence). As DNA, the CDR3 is TGTGCCAGCAGCTCCTTCGACAGGGGGATTAATGAAAAACTGTTTTTT. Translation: CASSSFDRGINEKLFF.

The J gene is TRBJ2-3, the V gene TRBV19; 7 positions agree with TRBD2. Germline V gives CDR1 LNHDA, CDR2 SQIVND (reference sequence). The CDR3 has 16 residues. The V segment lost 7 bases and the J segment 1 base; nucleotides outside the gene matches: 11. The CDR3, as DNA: TGTGCCAGTAATCCCTCAGCGGCGGGAGGCACAGATACGCAGTATTTT. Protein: CASNPSAAGGTDTQYF.